This note documents a single TCR beta chain sequence. This sample stems from a study of control samples from healthy donors and cancer patients. Clones were sequenced by immunoSEQ multiplex PCR, and TCRdb holds only the in-frame ones, with some missing. The repertoire has some 200,000 clones, 85% to 95% of them found once; the top ten carry almost 1.5%. V was clipped by 3 bases and J by 3 bases; unmatched bases: 9. The CDR3 length is 16 residues. Per the germline V gene, CDR1 is KGHDR and CDR2 is SFDVKD. The material sequenced was blood. This rearrangement joins TRBV24-1 to TRBJ1-1; 7 positions agree with TRBD1. The receptor comes from a young man in good health. As DNA, the CDR3 is TGTGCCACCAGTGATAGTGGAGGAGGGGGCTACACTGAAGCTTTCTTT. It encodes CATSDSGGGGYTEAFF.